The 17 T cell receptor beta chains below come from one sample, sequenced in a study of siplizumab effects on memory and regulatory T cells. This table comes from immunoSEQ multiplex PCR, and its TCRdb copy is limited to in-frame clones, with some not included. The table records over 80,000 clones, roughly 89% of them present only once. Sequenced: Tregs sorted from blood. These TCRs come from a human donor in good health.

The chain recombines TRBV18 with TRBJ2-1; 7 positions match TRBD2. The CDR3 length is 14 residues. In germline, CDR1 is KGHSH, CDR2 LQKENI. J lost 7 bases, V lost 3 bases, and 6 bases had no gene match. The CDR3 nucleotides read TGTGCCAGCTCACCGTGGAGCGGGGTGAATGAGCAGTTCTTC. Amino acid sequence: CASSPWSGVNEQFF.

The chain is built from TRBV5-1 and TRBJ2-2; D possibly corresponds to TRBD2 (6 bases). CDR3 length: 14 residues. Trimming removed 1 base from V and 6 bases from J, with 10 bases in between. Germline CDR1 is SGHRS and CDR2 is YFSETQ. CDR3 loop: CASSLLWEAGELFF. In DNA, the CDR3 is TGCGCCAGCAGCTTGCTGTGGGAGGCCGGGGAGCTGTTTTTT.

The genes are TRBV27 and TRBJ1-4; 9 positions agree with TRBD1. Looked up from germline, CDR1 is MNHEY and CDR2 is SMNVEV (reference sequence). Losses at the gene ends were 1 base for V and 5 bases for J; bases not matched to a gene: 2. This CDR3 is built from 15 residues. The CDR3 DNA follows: TGTGCCAGCAGTTTATACGGGACAGGGAATGAAAAACTGTTTTTT. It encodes CASSLYGTGNEKLFF.

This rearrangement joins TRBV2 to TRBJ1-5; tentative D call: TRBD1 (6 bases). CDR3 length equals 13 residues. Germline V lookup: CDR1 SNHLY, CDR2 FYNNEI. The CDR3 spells CATRQDVDQPQHF. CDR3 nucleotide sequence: TGTGCTACCCGACAGGACGTGGATCAGCCCCAGCATTTT.

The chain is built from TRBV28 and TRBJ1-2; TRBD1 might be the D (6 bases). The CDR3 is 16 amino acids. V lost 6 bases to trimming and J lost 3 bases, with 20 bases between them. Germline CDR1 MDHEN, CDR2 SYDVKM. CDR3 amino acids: CASSSNYPGVYYGYTF. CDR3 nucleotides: TGTGCCAGCAGCTCGAATTATCCAGGGGTTTACTATGGCTACACCTTC.

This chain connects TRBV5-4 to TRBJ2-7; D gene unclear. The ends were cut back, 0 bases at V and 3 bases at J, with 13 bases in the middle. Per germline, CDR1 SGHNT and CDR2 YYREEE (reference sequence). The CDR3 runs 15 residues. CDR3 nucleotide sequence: TGTGCCAGCAGCTTGGGCCTTCGGGCGGACTACGAGCAGTACTTC. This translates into CASSLGLRADYEQYF.

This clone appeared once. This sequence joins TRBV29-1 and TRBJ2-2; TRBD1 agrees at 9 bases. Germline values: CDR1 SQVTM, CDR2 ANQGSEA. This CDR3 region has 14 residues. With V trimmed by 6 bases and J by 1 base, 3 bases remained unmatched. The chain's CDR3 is CSVRGQGNTGELFF. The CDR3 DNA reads TGCAGCGTACGGGGACAGGGGAACACCGGGGAGCTGTTTTTT.

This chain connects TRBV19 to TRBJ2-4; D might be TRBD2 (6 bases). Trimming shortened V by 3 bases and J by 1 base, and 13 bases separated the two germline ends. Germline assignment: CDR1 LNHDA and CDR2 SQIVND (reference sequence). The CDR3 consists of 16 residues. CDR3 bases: TGTGCCAGTAGTATCTCTAGCGTGGTGGCCAAAAACATTCAGTACTTC. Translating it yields CASSISSVVAKNIQYF.

In DNA, the CDR3 is TGTGCCAGCAGGCACAGGGGCTCCTACGAGCAGTACTTC. Translation gives CASRHRGSYEQYF. The V call is TRBV5-6, the J call TRBJ2-7; TRBD1 matches at 7 bases. The CDR3 is 13 amino acids. Germline trimming cut 5 bases from V and 0 bases from J; bases unmatched to any gene: 2. The germline gives CDR1 SGHDT, CDR2 YYEEEE.

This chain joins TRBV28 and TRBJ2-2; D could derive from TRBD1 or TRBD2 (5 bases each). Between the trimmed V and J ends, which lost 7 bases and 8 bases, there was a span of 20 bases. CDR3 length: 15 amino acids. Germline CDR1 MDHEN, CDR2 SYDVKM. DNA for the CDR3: TGTGCCAGCACGATCGGTTCCCTCGGGGCAGGGGAGCTGTTTTTT. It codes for CASTIGSLGAGELFF.

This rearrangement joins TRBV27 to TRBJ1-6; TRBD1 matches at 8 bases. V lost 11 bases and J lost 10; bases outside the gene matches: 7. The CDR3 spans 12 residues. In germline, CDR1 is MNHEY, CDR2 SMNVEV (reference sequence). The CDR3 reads CAVTGANSPLHF. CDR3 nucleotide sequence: TGTGCCGTGACAGGGGCCAACTCACCCCTCCACTTT.

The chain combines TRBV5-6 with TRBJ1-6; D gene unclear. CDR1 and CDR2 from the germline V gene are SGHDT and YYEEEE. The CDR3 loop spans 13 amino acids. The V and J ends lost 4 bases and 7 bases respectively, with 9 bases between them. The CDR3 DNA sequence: TGTGCCAGCAGCCAAGACGGGAATTCACCCCTCCACTTT. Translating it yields CASSQDGNSPLHF.

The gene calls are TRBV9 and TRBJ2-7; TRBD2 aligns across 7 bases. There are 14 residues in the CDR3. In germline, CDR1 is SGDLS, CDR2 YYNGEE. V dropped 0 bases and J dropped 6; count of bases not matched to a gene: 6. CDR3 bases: TGTGCCAGCAGCGTAGGGTCCATAGCGGGCGAGCAGTACTTC. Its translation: CASSVGSIAGEQYF.

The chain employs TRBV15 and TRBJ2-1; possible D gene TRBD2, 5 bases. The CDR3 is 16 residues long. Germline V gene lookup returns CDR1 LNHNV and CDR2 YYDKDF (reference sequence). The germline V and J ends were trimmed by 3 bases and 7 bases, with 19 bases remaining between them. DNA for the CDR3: TGTGCCACCAGCAGTCTTACTAGAAACTACGGGAATGAGCAGTTCTTC. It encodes CATSSLTRNYGNEQFF.

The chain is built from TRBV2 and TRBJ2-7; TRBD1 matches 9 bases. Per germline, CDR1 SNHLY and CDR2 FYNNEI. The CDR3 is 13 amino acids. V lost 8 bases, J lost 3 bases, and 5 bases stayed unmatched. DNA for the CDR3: TGTGCCAGCGGCAACAGGGGGCACTACGAGCAGTACTTC. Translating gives CASGNRGHYEQYF.

The CDR3: CASRRSSGVAKNIQYF. CDR3 in DNA: TGTGCCAGCAGGAGGTCTAGCGGGGTAGCCAAAAACATTCAGTACTTC. This chain uses TRBV7-9 with TRBJ2-4, with TRBD2 matching 9 bases. Looked up from germline, CDR1 is SEHNR and CDR2 is FQNEAQ (reference sequence). V trimming: 6 bases; J trimming: 0 bases; junction bases outside the gene matches: 6. This CDR3 comprises 16 residues.

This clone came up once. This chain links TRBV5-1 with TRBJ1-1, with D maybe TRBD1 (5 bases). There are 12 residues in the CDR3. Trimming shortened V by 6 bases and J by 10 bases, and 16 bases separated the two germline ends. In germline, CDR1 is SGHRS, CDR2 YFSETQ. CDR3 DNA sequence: TGCGCCAGCAACCAATACTCAGGGAGAGCTTTCTTT. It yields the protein CASNQYSGRAFF.